This is a list of T cell receptor beta chains from one sample in a study of regulatory T cells in long-lasting Graves disease. TCRdb ran MiXCR on the multiplex PCR reads and lists one entry per CDR3 protein. Altogether around 420,000 distinct CDR3 sequences are present, around a sixth being singletons, with the ten largest covering about 24%. This sample comprised peripheral blood mononuclear cells (PBMCs), obtained at new diagnosis, from a patient treated with antithyroid drugs. The receptors stem from a female donor with Graves disease. The conserved cysteine and the conserved F or W are not part of the CDR3 here.

CDR3 length: 15; V gene: TRBV5-1; J gene: TRBJ2-2; CDR3 protein: ASSKEGPTMNTGELF
CDR3 length: 14; V gene: TRBV6-5; J gene: TRBJ2-2; CDR3 protein: ASSYLAGHVMGELF
CDR3 length: 15; V gene: TRBV6-9; J gene: TRBJ1-6; CDR3 protein: ASSYSKVHRGYSPLH
CDR3 length: 15; V gene: TRBV12-3/TRBV12-4; J gene: TRBJ1-6; CDR3 protein: ASGSGEASSYNSPLH
CDR3 length: 16; V gene: TRBV28; J gene: TRBJ2-3; CDR3 protein: ASSLDARGRAEGDTQY
CDR3 length: 14; V gene: TRBV3-1; J gene: TRBJ1-6; CDR3 protein: ASSRRTGQDGSPLH
CDR3 length: 14; V gene: TRBV12-3/TRBV12-4; J gene: TRBJ2-1; CDR3 protein: ASSFDSPLAYNEQF
CDR3 length: 14; V gene: TRBV5-1; J gene: TRBJ2-3; CDR3 protein: ASSERTKPSTDTQY
CDR3 length: 12; V gene: TRBV7-8; J gene: TRBJ2-7; CDR3 protein: ASSGPGKGEEQY
CDR3 length: 12; V gene: TRBV10-3; J gene: TRBJ2-5; CDR3 protein: AISESGLKETQY
CDR3 length: 13; V gene: TRBV4-2; J gene: TRBJ2-7; CDR3 protein: AGSRETGGSYEQY
CDR3 length: 12; V gene: TRBV28; J gene: TRBJ1-1; CDR3 protein: ASSSHWGYTEAF
CDR3 length: 15; V gene: TRBV12-3/TRBV12-4; J gene: TRBJ2-3; CDR3 protein: ASSALGLAGGMNTQY
CDR3 length: 15; V gene: TRBV11-2; J gene: TRBJ2-7; CDR3 protein: ASSSTGLAGVKYEQY
CDR3 length: 13; V gene: TRBV3-1; J gene: TRBJ1-2; CDR3 protein: ASSPTGDGYGGYT
CDR3 length: 11; V gene: TRBV4-1; J gene: TRBJ2-3; CDR3 protein: ASSQKGEDTQY
CDR3 length: 15; V gene: TRBV27; J gene: TRBJ2-7; CDR3 protein: ASSPQGLGLAEGEQY
CDR3 length: 11; V gene: TRBV27; J gene: TRBJ1-5; CDR3 protein: ASSLLGAQPQH
CDR3 length: 13; V gene: TRBV6-2/TRBV6-3; J gene: TRBJ1-5; CDR3 protein: TSRPSTGPPQAQH
CDR3 length: 13; V gene: TRBV4-2; J gene: TRBJ2-1; CDR3 protein: ASSQAGNSHNEQF
CDR3 length: 13; V gene: TRBV24-1; J gene: TRBJ2-5; CDR3 protein: ATSDFPNGRETQY
CDR3 length: 11; V gene: TRBV5-5; J gene: TRBJ1-1; CDR3 protein: ASSPQRQGSAF
CDR3 length: 13; V gene: TRBV11-1; J gene: TRBJ1-1; CDR3 protein: ASSALQGLNTEAF
CDR3 length: 15; V gene: TRBV4-3; J gene: TRBJ2-5; CDR3 protein: ASSQEGTDSHPETQY
CDR3 length: 11; V gene: TRBV19; J gene: TRBJ2-2; CDR3 protein: ASSIANPGELF
CDR3 length: 15; V gene: TRBV7-2; J gene: TRBJ2-2; CDR3 protein: ASSLDGDRGIAGELF
CDR3 length: 13; V gene: TRBV6-1; J gene: TRBJ1-5; CDR3 protein: ASSPDFNSNQPQH
CDR3 length: 17; V gene: TRBV11-2; J gene: TRBJ2-6; CDR3 protein: ASNLEGAGLSSGANVLT
CDR3 length: 11; V gene: TRBV18; J gene: TRBJ2-1; CDR3 protein: ASSPPGGNEQF
CDR3 length: 12; V gene: TRBV7-9; J gene: TRBJ2-1; CDR3 protein: ASSLVGSHNEQF
CDR3 length: 12; V gene: TRBV12-3/TRBV12-4; J gene: TRBJ2-1; CDR3 protein: ASSPTTSGTSQF
CDR3 length: 14; V gene: TRBV2; J gene: TRBJ2-4; CDR3 protein: ASSWVSGSAKNIQY
CDR3 length: 11; V gene: TRBV18; J gene: TRBJ1-1; CDR3 protein: ASSPDMNTEAF
CDR3 length: 11; V gene: TRBV29-1; J gene: TRBJ1-1; CDR3 protein: SVKGQLYTEAF
CDR3 length: 13; V gene: TRBV6-1; J gene: TRBJ2-6; CDR3 protein: ASSNTGYGANVLT
CDR3 length: 13; V gene: TRBV6-5; J gene: TRBJ2-7; CDR3 protein: ASSYSTSGTYEQY
CDR3 length: 12; V gene: TRBV29-1; J gene: TRBJ1-1; CDR3 protein: SVEVAQMNTEAF
CDR3 length: 12; V gene: TRBV27; J gene: TRBJ2-7; CDR3 protein: ASSLSGPVVSLY
CDR3 length: 12; V gene: TRBV20-1; J gene: TRBJ2-1; CDR3 protein: SARADLGYNEQF
CDR3 length: 14; V gene: TRBV6-2/TRBV6-3; J gene: TRBJ2-7; CDR3 protein: ASSWDRRDSTYEQY
CDR3 length: 13; V gene: TRBV12-3/TRBV12-4; J gene: TRBJ1-2; CDR3 protein: ASSLGGGAGYGYT
CDR3 length: 13; V gene: TRBV15; J gene: TRBJ2-5; CDR3 protein: ATSIPDTTQETQY
CDR3 length: 18; V gene: TRBV11-2; J gene: TRBJ2-5; CDR3 protein: ASSSSPGLAGASNQETQY
CDR3 length: 13; V gene: TRBV15; J gene: TRBJ1-2; CDR3 protein: ATSRLLQAGGGYT
CDR3 length: 12; V gene: TRBV12-3/TRBV12-4; J gene: TRBJ2-2; CDR3 protein: ASSPLQFTGELF
CDR3 length: 11; V gene: TRBV7-3; J gene: TRBJ2-1; CDR3 protein: AIPPRTRGEQF
CDR3 length: 12; V gene: TRBV5-6; J gene: TRBJ1-1; CDR3 protein: ASSFGRASSAAF
CDR3 length: 11; V gene: TRBV28; J gene: TRBJ2-7; CDR3 protein: ATSTGLSYEQY
CDR3 length: 11; V gene: TRBV19; J gene: TRBJ1-1; CDR3 protein: ASSYARDTEAF
CDR3 length: 12; V gene: TRBV5-6; J gene: NA; CDR3 protein: ASSLKRGLALQF
CDR3 length: 12; V gene: TRBV2; J gene: TRBJ1-1; CDR3 protein: ASSDGQGDTEAF
CDR3 length: 14; V gene: TRBV5-1; J gene: TRBJ2-7; CDR3 protein: ASSSGGRGQGYEQY
CDR3 length: 14; V gene: TRBV27; J gene: TRBJ1-1; CDR3 protein: ASRALLSVLNTEAF